The present T cell receptor (beta chain) was sequenced within a study of T-cell memory formation after mild COVID-19. This clonotype was observed many times. Its antigen remains unidentified. Researchers used 5'RACE with constant-segment primers to make TCR alpha and TCR beta cDNA libraries that carry sample barcodes and UMIs. In TCRdb, the 5' RACE reads were re-called with MiXCR into one record per CDR3 protein. The sample shows 250,000 to 350,000 distinct CDR3 sequences, approximately 14% of them seen only once. J lost 0 bases, V lost 0 bases, and 3 bases had no gene match. Germline CDR1 MNHEY, CDR2 SMNVEV (reference sequence). The CDR3 runs 16 residues. General study findings and limits: Second-wave clones reaching peak frequency on day 37 lacked confirmed SARS-CoV-2 specificity. Clones shrinking between day 15 and 85 showed a balanced CD4/CD8 split, and those that grew later tilted toward CD4+. A subset of responding clones appeared in pre-infection memory, suggesting cross-reactive memory joined.

The sequence derives from a man aged 18 to 30 who had mild COVID-19 (a few samples of this study predate the infection). Cell type and time point are not known. The sample was PBMCs or a T cell subset sorted from them (not recorded which). The chain carries TRBV27 and TRBJ2-3, with TRBD2 matching over 7 bases. As DNA, the CDR3 is TGTGCCAGCAGTTTATCGAGCGGGGATAGCACAGATACGCAGTATTTT. It codes for CASSLSSGDSTDTQYF.